Listed here are 29 T cell receptor beta chains from one sample, sequenced in a study of identifying expanded T cells in peripheral blood. The table came from immunoSEQ multiplex PCR; TCRdb's copy has only in-frame clones and leaves some out. The sample lists 100,000 or so clones, around 90% occurring once. Sample: blood. These receptors all come from a person aged 18 to 70 in good health.

The chain recombines TRBV2 with TRBJ2-7; weak D call: TRBD2 (5 bases). V was clipped by 0 bases and J by 2 bases, with 11 bases between them. The CDR3 is 15 amino acids. Germline CDR1 SNHLY, CDR2 FYNNEI. Here the CDR3 reads CASSEALTGTYEQYF. The CDR3 nucleotides are TGTGCCAGCAGTGAAGCGTTGACCGGGACCTACGAGCAGTACTTC.

The rearrangement uses TRBV6-1 and TRBJ1-5, with 7 nucleotides matching TRBD1. V shed 3 bases and J 6 bases; nucleotides not matched to a gene: 5. The CDR3 runs to 14 residues. Germline V gene data show CDR1 as MNHNS and CDR2 as SASEGT. CDR3 protein: CASSEGDSSQPQHF. CDR3 bases: TGTGCCAGCAGTGAGGGGGACAGTAGTCAGCCCCAGCATTTT.

The V call is TRBV7-9, the J call TRBJ2-2, with TRBD2 as a possible D gene (6 bases). The V gene's germline CDR1 is SEHNR and CDR2 FQNEAQ (reference sequence). CDR3 length equals 15 residues. With 5 bases removed from V and 6 bases from J, the gap between germline ends came to 16 bases. The CDR3 DNA is TGTGCCAGCAGCCTCCGGGACTTCGGACCCGGGGAGCTGTTTTTT. It specifies CASSLRDFGPGELFF.

This sequence joins TRBV11-1 and TRBJ2-1; D possibly matches TRBD1 or TRBD2 (6 bases each). CDR3 size: 13 residues. Germline V gene sequence: CDR1 SGHAT, CDR2 FQDESV (reference sequence). V was cut by 5 bases and J by 6 bases, with 11 bases left in between. The CDR3 sequence is CASSQWGANEQFF. Here the CDR3 DNA reads TGTGCCAGCAGCCAGTGGGGGGCCAATGAGCAGTTCTTC.

J is TRBJ2-5 and V is TRBV11-2, with 7 bases that match TRBD1. This CDR3 comprises 15 residues. V lost 5 bases to trimming and J lost 7 bases; unmatched junction nucleotides: 13. CDR1 is SGHAT and CDR2 is FQNNGV in the germline V gene. CDR3: CASSIGTEPQRTQYF. The CDR3 nucleotides read TGTGCCAGCAGCATCGGGACAGAGCCTCAGAGGACCCAGTACTTC. Together with reference TRBV11-2 and TRBJ2-5, the CDR3 gives the full variable domain: EAGVAQSPRYKIIEKRQSVAFWCNPISGHATLYWYQQILGQGPKLLIQFQNNGVVDDSQLPKDRFSAERLKGVDSTLKIQPAKLEDSAVYLCASSIGTEPQRTQYFGPGTRLLVL.

The chain combines TRBV7-8 with TRBJ2-3; the match to TRBD2 covers 9 bases. CDR3 length equals 15 residues. Germline V gene data show CDR1 as SGHVS and CDR2 as FQNEAQ. V dropped 1 base and J dropped 6; count of bases not matched to a gene: 5. CDR3: CASSLVQRGADTQYF. DNA for the CDR3: TGTGCCAGCAGCTTAGTCCAGCGGGGGGCGGATACGCAGTATTTT.

V gene TRBV15 combines with J gene TRBJ2-5, with D possibly called TRBD1 or TRBD2 (5 bases each). CDR1 and CDR2 from the germline V gene are LNHNV and YYDKDF (reference sequence). V was pared by 3 bases and J by 4 bases, with 12 bases between. This CDR3 is 14 amino acids long. The CDR3 bases are TGTGCCACCAGCAGCCGTGGGGGTTCAGAGACCCAGTACTTC. Amino acids: CATSSRGGSETQYF.

This clone was seen just once. The genes are TRBV19 and TRBJ2-2; 8 bases agree with TRBD2. Germline CDR1 and CDR2: LNHDA and SQIVND (reference sequence). This CDR3 region has 12 residues. V was clipped by 9 bases and J by 7 bases; unmatched bases: 4. CDR3 sequence reads: CASSSGGGELFF. The DNA for the CDR3 is TGTGCCAGCTCCAGCGGGGGCGGGGAGCTGTTTTTT.

This rearrangement joins TRBV2 to TRBJ2-1; D might be TRBD1 or TRBD2, each matching 6 bases. The CDR3 contains 14 residues. Per the germline V gene, CDR1 is SNHLY and CDR2 is FYNNEI. The V gene lost 7 bases and the J gene lost 2 bases, with 12 bases spanning the gap. This CDR3 reads CASTPGAPYNEQFF. As DNA, the CDR3 is TGTGCCAGCACTCCGGGGGCCCCCTACAATGAGCAGTTCTTC.

The gene calls are TRBV12-5 and TRBJ2-3; TRBD2 might be the D (6 bases). V was pared by 0 bases and J by 0 bases, with 16 bases between. The germline gives CDR1 LGHNT, CDR2 FRNRAP. There are 18 residues in the CDR3. The CDR3 DNA sequence: TGTGCTAGTGGTTTGGTTAAGGACGGACTAACTAGCACAGATACGCAGTATTTT. This sequence encodes CASGLVKDGLTSTDTQYF.

This chain uses TRBV5-4 with TRBJ2-1; tentatively, D is TRBD1 or TRBD2 (5 bases each). Germline CDR1 reads SGHNT; CDR2 reads YYREEE (reference sequence). This CDR3 spans 15 amino acids. Trimming took 0 bases from V and 0 from J, leaving 7 bases between them. DNA of the CDR3: TGTGCCAGCAGCTTGGCAGGGAGCTCCTACAATGAGCAGTTCTTC. Its protein is CASSLAGSSYNEQFF.

This clone was seen only once. The rearrangement uses TRBV30 and TRBJ2-3; TRBD2 aligns across 10 bases. The V gene's germline CDR1 is GTSNPN and CDR2 SVGIG (reference sequence). V lost 2 bases and J lost 4; bases outside the gene matches: 3. The length of the CDR3 is 14 residues. CDR3 sequence reads: CAWSSSGGPDTQYF. The CDR3 coding sequence is TGTGCCTGGAGTTCTAGCGGGGGCCCAGATACGCAGTATTTT.

The chain combines TRBV29-1 with TRBJ1-1, with D uncertain. Germline V gives CDR1 SQVTM, CDR2 ANQGSEA. The CDR3 is 14 residues long. V lost 3 bases to trimming and J lost 1 base, with 12 bases between them. The CDR3 protein is CSVESTTKNTEAFF. The CDR3 coding sequence is TGCAGCGTTGAGTCTACCACCAAGAACACTGAAGCTTTCTTT.

This clone has just a few counts. The rearrangement uses TRBV30 and TRBJ1-6; D gene ambiguous. The CDR3 runs 15 residues. Germline CDR1 reads GTSNPN; CDR2 reads SVGIG (reference sequence). V lost 3 bases, J lost 12 bases, and 21 bases lay in between. This chain's CDR3 is CAWRGSGLGIVPLHF. CDR3 in DNA: TGTGCCTGGAGGGGTAGCGGCCTAGGGATTGTACCCCTCCACTTT.

This sequence joins TRBV4-3 and TRBJ1-1; D is possibly TRBD1 (5 bases). This CDR3 region has 13 residues. From germline, CDR1 is LGHNA and CDR2 YSLEER. Trimming took 4 bases from V and 7 from J, leaving 13 bases between them. Here the CDR3 reads CASSRIGGVEAFF. The CDR3 nucleotides are TGCGCCAGCAGCCGCATCGGGGGGGTTGAAGCTTTCTTT.

This chain joins TRBV7-9 and TRBJ1-4, with 7 nucleotides matching TRBD1. The germline gives CDR1 SEHNR, CDR2 FQNEAQ (reference sequence). With 4 bases clipped from V and 5 bases from J, the junction kept 4 bases outside the gene matches. CDR3 size: 14 residues. Here the CDR3 reads CASSSGQLNEKLFF. Here the CDR3 DNA reads TGTGCCAGCAGCTCGGGACAGCTAAATGAAAAACTGTTTTTT.

This clone was found once. The rearrangement uses TRBV6-5 and TRBJ1-4; D remains ambiguous. This CDR3 spans 15 amino acids. Germline CDR1 and CDR2: MNHEY and SVGAGI. The V end was cut by 5 bases, the J end by 5 bases, with 15 bases between. As DNA, the CDR3 is TGTGCCAGCAGTCCGGACGGGCTTGGGAATGAAAAACTGTTTTTT. Translating it yields CASSPDGLGNEKLFF.

This chain joins TRBV4-1 and TRBJ2-1, with TRBD1 matching over 9 bases. The V gene's germline CDR1 is MGHRA and CDR2 YSYEKL. V trimming: 0 bases; J trimming: 4 bases; junction bases outside the gene matches: 7. This CDR3 region has 17 residues. The CDR3 DNA sequence: TGCGCCAGCAGCCAAGATACCGGGACAGGGTCTTACAATGAGCAGTTCTTC. Encoded protein: CASSQDTGTGSYNEQFF.

The chain carries TRBV19 and TRBJ1-1; 7 nucleotides match TRBD1. This CDR3 has 15 residues. The V and J ends lost 6 bases and 4 bases, in that order; junction bases with no gene match: 11. Looked up from germline, CDR1 is LNHDA and CDR2 is SQIVND (reference sequence). In DNA form, the CDR3 reads TGTGCCAGTAGAATCCGACAGGGCCGGGTCACTGAAGCTTTCTTT. Its translation: CASRIRQGRVTEAFF.

This sequence joins TRBV6-5 and TRBJ1-2, with 7 bases fitting TRBD1. Looked up from germline, CDR1 is MNHEY and CDR2 is SVGAGI. The CDR3 is 16 residues long. Trimming cost V 2 bases and J 8 bases; bases outside gene matches: 14. This CDR3 is CASSYLYTGAHYGYTF. The CDR3 nucleotides read TGTGCCAGCAGTTACCTCTACACAGGGGCTCATTACGGCTACACCTTC.

The chain has TRBV5-1 and TRBJ2-7; 12 bases are shared with TRBD2. This CDR3 spans 18 amino acids. Germline CDR1 reads SGHRS; CDR2 reads YFSETQ. Trimming at V came to 1 base and at J to 3 bases, leaving 11 bases not matched to a gene. Written as DNA, the CDR3 is TGCGCCAGCAGCTTGCCCAACGGGACTAGCGGGTGGTACTACGAGCAGTACTTC. Translating gives CASSLPNGTSGWYYEQYF.

The chain is built from TRBV5-1 and TRBJ2-2; 7 positions agree with TRBD2. V dropped 4 bases and J dropped 1; count of bases not matched to a gene: 4. Germline V lookup: CDR1 SGHRS, CDR2 YFSETQ. The length of the CDR3 is 15 residues. The CDR3 protein is CASSPLAENTGELFF. DNA of the CDR3: TGCGCCAGCAGCCCCCTAGCGGAGAACACCGGGGAGCTGTTTTTT.

This clone was detected once. The chain links TRBV11-2 to TRBJ1-1; the match to TRBD1 covers 10 bases. The J segment lost 4 bases and the V segment lost 5 bases, leaving 16 bases of the junction unmatched. The V gene's germline CDR1 is SGHAT and CDR2 FQNNGV. The CDR3 has 18 residues. CDR3 residues: CASSPRDRGIQYGTEAFF. DNA of the CDR3: TGTGCCAGCAGCCCCCGGGACAGGGGTATCCAATACGGCACTGAAGCTTTCTTT.

The chain combines TRBV12-5 with TRBJ2-5; weak D call: TRBD2 (6 bases). The germline CDR1 and CDR2 sequences are LGHNT and FRNRAP. Trimming removed 2 bases from V and 7 bases from J, with 14 bases in between. This CDR3 is 14 amino acids long. The CDR3 coding sequence is TGTGCTAGTGGTTTGTGGCCCTCGGAGGGGACCCAGTACTTC. This translates into CASGLWPSEGTQYF.

The chain uses TRBV2 and TRBJ2-1, with unresolved D. This CDR3 is built from 12 residues. Germline V lookup: CDR1 SNHLY, CDR2 FYNNEI. V dropped 3 bases and J dropped 6 bases, with 6 bases sitting between them. The CDR3 sequence is CASSDGVNEQFF. CDR3 nucleotide sequence: TGTGCCAGCAGTGATGGGGTCAATGAGCAGTTCTTC.

V gene TRBV5-1 combines with J gene TRBJ2-7; TRBD1 aligns across 10 bases. The CDR3 has 13 residues. With V trimmed by 3 bases and J by 6 bases, 3 bases remained unmatched. Germline CDR1 SGHRS, CDR2 YFSETQ. The CDR3 is CASSWGQGSEQYF. CDR3 nucleotides: TGCGCCAGCAGCTGGGGACAGGGGAGCGAGCAGTACTTC.

The rearrangement joins TRBV7-9 to TRBJ2-7; perhaps TRBD1 as D (6 bases). The CDR3 totals 14 residues. V lost 4 bases, J lost 1 base, and 11 bases lay in between. From germline, CDR1 is SEHNR and CDR2 FQNEAQ (reference sequence). The CDR3 DNA reads TGTGCCAGCAGCTCAGAACAGGGATCCTACGAGCAGTACTTC. Residues: CASSSEQGSYEQYF.

The chain recombines TRBV7-6 with TRBJ2-1; D possibly corresponds to TRBD2 (6 bases). Trimming took 0 bases from V and 5 from J, leaving 26 bases between them. Germline loops: CDR1 SGHVS, CDR2 FNYEAQ. The CDR3 is made up of 20 amino acids. The CDR3 nucleotides read TGTGCCAGCAGCTTAGCCCCGACTAGTTTCTGGGCCACTCAAAACAATGAGCAGTTCTTC. Encoded protein: CASSLAPTSFWATQNNEQFF.

The chain carries TRBV30 and TRBJ2-7; 7 nucleotides align to TRBD1. J gave up 3 bases and V 8 bases, and 13 bases lay outside the gene matches. The germline V gene has CDR1 GTSNPN and CDR2 SVGIG (reference sequence). The length of the CDR3 is 14 residues. CDR3 bases: TGTGCCGGGTCTTCCGGGACAGACGTCTACGAGCAGTACTTC. Translating it yields CAGSSGTDVYEQYF. Supplemented by reference TRBV30 and TRBJ2-7, the full variable domain reads SQTIHQWPATLVQPVGSPLSLECTVEGTSNPNLYWYRQAAGRGLQLLFYSVGIGQISSEVPQNLSASRPQDRQFILSSKKLLLSDSGFYLCAGSSGTDVYEQYFGPGTRLTVT.